This T cell receptor (beta chain) was identified during a study of chemoradiotherapy in HPV16-positive cancers. This clone showed up just a few times. The antigen remains undetermined. Study-wide findings and caveats: Non-HPV-specific T cells did not expand in tumors during treatment, whereas candidate HPV-specific clones and E7-related motifs did.

Trimming took 5 bases from V and 8 from J; bases not matched to a gene: 7. The CDR3 spans 13 residues. CDR1 and CDR2 from the germline V gene are WNHNN and SYGVQD (reference sequence). Generated by immunoSEQ multiplex PCR, the TCRdb table keeps only in-frame clones and is missing some. The data contain 2,900 or so clones, 60% to 80% of them singletons. This rearrangement joins TRBV10-1 to TRBJ2-3; 7 nucleotides align to TRBD2. This receptor was taken from a human donor with HPV-associated anogenital cancer. Collection took place from a patient who underwent chemoradiotherapy. The CDR3, as DNA: TGCGCCAGCAGTCCGGGGGGAGGAGGTACGCAGTATTTT. Protein product: CASSPGGGGTQYF.